The clone carrying this TCR beta chain was seen only a few times. Antigen unknown. This CDR3 has 16 residues. The V gene end was trimmed by 3 bases and the J gene end by 8 bases; junction bases not matched to a gene: 12. CDR1 and CDR2 (germline): MGHRA, YSYEKL. At survey level, the immunoSEQ assay was run in its v3.0 version. Assay used: immunoSEQ multiplex PCR; TCRdb lists only in-frame clones, some missing. The table records about 20,000 clones, 90% to 95% of them present only once. This entry comes from a study of long-term antiretroviral therapy in people with HIV. Among participants with HIV, every one received treatment in the United States. The samples comprised 1-10 million cryopreserved PBMC ahead of DNA extraction. Notes on the study in general: Researchers lacked any data on ART adherence, viral resistance or therapy changes. Dominating the repertoire at all time points were the clones that expanded before ART.

This TCR derives from a woman aged 50 to 60 with HIV. Sequenced here: unsorted PBMCs, sampled 4.4 years after starting antiretroviral therapy. The gene calls are TRBV4-1 and TRBJ2-7; TRBD2 matches 11 bases. The CDR3 DNA reads as TGCGCCAGCAGCCAGGGGCTAGCGGGGGGCCAATCCCAGCAGTACTTC. It encodes CASSQGLAGGQSQQYF.